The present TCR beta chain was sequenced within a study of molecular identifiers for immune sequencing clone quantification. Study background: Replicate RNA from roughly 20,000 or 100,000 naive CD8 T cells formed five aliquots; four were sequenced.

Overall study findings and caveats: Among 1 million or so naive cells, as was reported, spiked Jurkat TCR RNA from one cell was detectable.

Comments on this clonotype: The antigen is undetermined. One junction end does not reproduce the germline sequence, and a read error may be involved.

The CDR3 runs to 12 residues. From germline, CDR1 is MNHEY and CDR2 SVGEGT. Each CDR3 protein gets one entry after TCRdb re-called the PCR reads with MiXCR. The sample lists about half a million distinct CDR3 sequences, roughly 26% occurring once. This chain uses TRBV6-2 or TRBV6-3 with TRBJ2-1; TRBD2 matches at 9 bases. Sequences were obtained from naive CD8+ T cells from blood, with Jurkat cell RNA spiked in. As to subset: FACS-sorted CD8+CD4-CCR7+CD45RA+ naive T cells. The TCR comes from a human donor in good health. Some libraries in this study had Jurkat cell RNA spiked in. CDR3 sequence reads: CATSRGGAEQFF. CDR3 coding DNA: TGTGCCACCAGTCGCGGGGGGGCTGAGCAGTTCTTC.